These 2 T cell receptor beta chains came from one sample sequenced in a study of PD-L1 blockade in urothelial cancer (dated by TCRdb to 2016 to 2017). To prepare the library, the immunoSEQ multiplex PCR assay was applied. The table was pulled from immuneACCESS by TCRdb, which kept in-frame rearrangements only. Such tables lose some clones; where checked, under half of the loss comes from unresolved V genes, and the rest has no known cause. A total of roughly 74,000 clones appear in this sample, 87% of them only once. Of the sample, around 5% falls within the top ten clones. Sequences were derived from PBMCs, sampled around atezolizumab (anti-PD-L1) treatment. The receptor source for this set is a woman aged 70-85 years with urothelial cancer.

The CDR3 DNA is TGTGCCTGGAGCTTCTCCCACCTAGTAGATACGCAGTATTTT. As protein: CAWSFSHLVDTQYF. The chain carries TRBV30 and TRBJ2-3; D is unresolved. V lost 3 bases to trimming and J lost 5 bases, with 15 bases between them. Germline lookup yields CDR1 GTSNPN and CDR2 SVGIG (reference sequence). CDR3 length equals 14 residues.

The rearrangement joins TRBV27 to TRBJ1-2, with 8 nucleotides matching TRBD1. The V segment lost 9 bases and the J segment 5 bases; nucleotides outside the gene matches: 23. This CDR3 is 18 amino acids long. Germline lookup yields CDR1 MNHEY and CDR2 SMNVEV (reference sequence). The CDR3 sequence: CARTTGQGAPTTLYGYTF. For the CDR3, the DNA is TGTGCCAGAACCACCGGACAGGGCGCCCCAACTACTTTGTATGGCTACACCTTC.